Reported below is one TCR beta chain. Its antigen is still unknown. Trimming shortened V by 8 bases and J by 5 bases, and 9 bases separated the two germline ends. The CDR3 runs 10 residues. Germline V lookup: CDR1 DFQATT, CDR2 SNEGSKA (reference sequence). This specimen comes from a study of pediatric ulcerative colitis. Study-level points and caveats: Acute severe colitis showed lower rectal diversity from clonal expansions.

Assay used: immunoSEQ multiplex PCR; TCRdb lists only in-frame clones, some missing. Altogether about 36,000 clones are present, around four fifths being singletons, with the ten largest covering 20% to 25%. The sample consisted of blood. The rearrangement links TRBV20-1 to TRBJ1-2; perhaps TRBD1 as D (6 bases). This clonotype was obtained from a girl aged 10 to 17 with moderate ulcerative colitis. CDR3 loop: CSTGQYGYTF. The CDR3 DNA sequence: TGCAGTACAGGGCAATATGGCTACACCTTC.